This T cell receptor beta chain is drawn from a study of blood T cell repertoires in COVID-19. Study-level background: Specimens from acute and convalescent COVID-19 originated in the United States, Italy and Spain. From T cells, B-cell-depleted T cells, or PBMCs came the material, which was cDNA or gDNA.

In the authors' methods: It was from reference gene primer amplification that nucleated cell counts were estimated. This table comes from immunoSEQ multiplex PCR, and its TCRdb copy is limited to in-frame clones, with some not included. The V and J calls and clone size are taken from that table; D and trimming were inferred from the DNA. The table shows 150,000 to 200,000 clones, with about 80% occurring only once. V lost 0 bases and J 5 bases, leaving 10 bases between the germline ends. CDR3 length equals 13 residues. Germline CDR1 and CDR2: GTSNPN and SVGIG (reference sequence). This TCR came from a human donor with acute or convalescent COVID-19. The donor label of this sample is uncertain. The rearrangement links TRBV30 to TRBJ1-1, with a possible D match to TRBD1 (5 bases). Specimen: peripheral blood. CDR3 sequence reads: CAWSVQQETEAFF. The CDR3 DNA reads TGTGCCTGGAGTGTACAACAGGAAACTGAAGCTTTCTTT.